This entry lists 27 T cell receptor beta chains sequenced from one sample in a study of beta chain features in type 1 diabetes (dated by TCRdb to 2016 to 2019). Libraries were constructed by the immunoSEQ multiplex PCR assay. The entire amount of isolated RNA was reverse transcribed using the High Capacity cDNA Reverse Transcription Kit, so the sequenced TCRB transcripts were expressed ones. Not all clones reach the TCRdb copy of this immuneACCESS table, which keeps in-frame sequences only. Checked studies attribute under half of the gap to unresolved V genes and leave the rest unexplained. For this sample the table gives about 340,000 clones, of which around 8% were detected only once. The biggest ten clones account for 0.44% of the sample. The source material was central memory CD4+ T cells from blood. These receptors all come from a woman younger than 30 in good health.

In this sample, this clone turned up many times. The V call is TRBV29-1, the J call TRBJ2-7, with 7 bases that match TRBD2. The junction had 7 bases not matched to a gene; V was cut back by 6 bases and J by 2 bases. CDR1 and CDR2 (germline): SQVTM, ANQGSEA. The CDR3 has 13 residues. The DNA of the CDR3 is TGCAGCGTGGGAGGGGCGGGAGCCTACGAGCAGTACTTC. It codes for CSVGGAGAYEQYF.

This clone was counted ten times or more. This chain joins TRBV10-3 and TRBJ1-3; 7 bases align to TRBD1. V lost 6 bases to trimming and J lost 4 bases; unmatched junction nucleotides: 9. The CDR3 runs 15 residues. Germline assignment: CDR1 ENHRY and CDR2 SYGVKD. CDR3 nucleotides: TGTGCCATCAGACCCAAGACAGGGCAAGGAAACACCATATATTTT. Protein product: CAIRPKTGQGNTIYF.

This clone was detected only a few times. The chain couples TRBV9 to TRBJ2-6, with D unclear. Germline CDR1 is SGDLS and CDR2 is YYNGEE. V was cut by 0 bases and J by 2 bases, with 6 bases left in between. The CDR3 is made up of 15 amino acids. The CDR3, as DNA: TGTGCCAGCAGCGTAGGGGTGACTGGGGCCAACGTCCTGACTTTC. This sequence encodes CASSVGVTGANVLTF.

The V and J genes are TRBV6-5 and TRBJ2-7; tentative D call: TRBD2 (5 bases). Trimming stripped 4 bases from V and 0 bases from J, with 13 bases between. From germline, CDR1 is MNHEY and CDR2 SVGAGI. The CDR3 extends over 15 amino acids. The CDR3 DNA is TGTGCCAGCAGTTCTCGACTAATGGGCTCCTACGAGCAGTACTTC. It is translated as CASSSRLMGSYEQYF.

The chain uses TRBV11-2 and TRBJ2-4; D not certain. The CDR3 totals 13 residues. Germline V gene lookup returns CDR1 SGHAT and CDR2 FQNNGV. V was clipped by 3 bases and J by 6 bases, with 9 bases between them. This CDR3 is CASSLDQTNIQYF. CDR3 nucleotides: TGTGCCAGCAGCTTGGATCAGACAAACATTCAGTACTTC. The full variable domain, rest sourced from reference TRBV11-2 and TRBJ2-4, is EAGVAQSPRYKIIEKRQSVAFWCNPISGHATLYWYQQILGQGPKLLIQFQNNGVVDDSQLPKDRFSAERLKGVDSTLKIQPAKLEDSAVYLCASSLDQTNIQYFGAGTRLSVL.

Ten or more counts support this clone. J is TRBJ2-7 and V is TRBV28; the D is unclear. Germline CDR1 is MDHEN and CDR2 is SYDVKM. The CDR3 runs 14 residues. Trimming pared 6 bases from V and 3 bases from J, leaving 15 bases between. CDR3 DNA: TGTGCCAGCAGGACCGGCACGTTGGGCTACGAGCAGTACTTC. Translating it yields CASRTGTLGYEQYF.

This clone was found a few times. V and J are TRBV5-8 and TRBJ2-3; 9 bases are a match to TRBD1. CDR3 length: 16 amino acids. With 1 base clipped from V and 3 bases from J, the junction kept 6 bases outside the gene matches. The germline V gene has CDR1 SGHTS and CDR2 YDEGEE. The CDR3 here is CASSLYSGQGTDTQYF. The CDR3 DNA sequence: TGTGCCAGCAGCTTGTATTCGGGACAGGGTACAGATACGCAGTATTTT.

The genes are TRBV11-2 and TRBJ2-2, with TRBD2 as a possible D gene (6 bases). Germline V lookup: CDR1 SGHAT, CDR2 FQNNGV. This CDR3 contains 15 residues. V was cut by 2 bases and J by 7 bases, with 14 bases left in between. CDR3 residues: CASSLFQRVGGELFF. The CDR3 bases are TGTGCCAGCAGCTTATTTCAGCGGGTGGGCGGGGAGCTGTTTTTT.

The CDR3 protein is CASSPGPNTEAFF. The DNA for the CDR3 is TGTGCCAGCAGCCCCGGTCCGAACACTGAAGCTTTCTTT. The chain links TRBV7-3 to TRBJ1-1; no clear D gene. The V and J ends lost 5 bases and 1 base respectively, with 8 bases between them. CDR1 and CDR2 (germline): SGHTA, FQGTGA. CDR3 length equals 13 residues.

The chain recombines TRBV5-5 with TRBJ2-7, with D perhaps TRBD1 (6 bases). CDR3 length equals 13 residues. Germline V gene sequence: CDR1 SGHKS, CDR2 YYEKEE (reference sequence). V was clipped by 2 bases and J by 3 bases, with 9 bases between them. The CDR3 loop is CASSLTRGYEQYF. The CDR3 nucleotides are TGTGCCAGCAGCTTAACCAGGGGCTACGAGCAGTACTTC.

The chain is built from TRBV18 and TRBJ2-1; D uncertain. V was trimmed by 5 bases and J by 1 base, leaving 12 bases between them. Germline V gene data show CDR1 as KGHSH and CDR2 as LQKENI. This CDR3 comprises 15 residues. As DNA, the CDR3 is TGTGCCAGCTCAGCGCGACAAAAATCCTACAATGAGCAGTTCTTC. It encodes CASSARQKSYNEQFF.

This clone was counted only a few times. The V and J genes are TRBV11-2 and TRBJ2-1; 8 bases line up with TRBD1. J lost 6 bases, V lost 0 bases, and 10 bases had no gene match. The germline gives CDR1 SGHAT, CDR2 FQNNGV. This CDR3 has 17 residues. In DNA form, the CDR3 reads TGTGCCAGCAGCTTAGATCTCGTCAGGGGGCTGGGCAATGAGCAGTTCTTC. Translation: CASSLDLVRGLGNEQFF.

A word on this clone: At one boundary the junction diverges from the germline segment, which might be a read error. J is TRBJ2-1 and V is TRBV7-3; 9 positions match TRBD2. The CDR3 is 16 amino acids. Germline loops: CDR1 SGHTA, CDR2 FQGTGA. DNA of the CDR3: TGTGCCAGCAGCCACAATAGCGGGAGCTCCTACAGTGAGCAGTTCTTC. It translates to CASSHNSGSSYSEQFF.

V and J are TRBV7-2 and TRBJ2-2; 9 nucleotides line up with TRBD2. Trimming took 3 bases from V and 6 from J; bases not matched to a gene: 5. The CDR3 is 15 amino acids. Germline-derived CDR1 and CDR2 are SGHTA and FQGNSA. Here the CDR3 reads CASSFRTSDAGELFF. The CDR3 DNA follows: TGTGCCAGCAGCTTTAGGACTAGCGATGCCGGGGAGCTGTTTTTT.

This clone showed up just a few times. With a much larger clone just one base away, this may be a read error. The chain combines TRBV28 with TRBJ2-1; D not certain. The CDR3 has 11 amino acids. Per the germline V gene, CDR1 is MDHEN and CDR2 is SYDVKM. V was trimmed by 7 bases and J by 4 bases, leaving 5 bases between them. The CDR3, as DNA: TGTGCCAGCAATAGGTACAATGAGCAGTTCTTC. As protein: CASNRYNEQFF.

The chain employs TRBV10-3 and TRBJ2-2; 11 nucleotides line up with TRBD2. This CDR3 comprises 16 residues. Germline-derived CDR1 and CDR2 are ENHRY and SYGVKD. Unmatched junction bases numbered 3, after V lost 3 bases and J lost 3 bases. In DNA, the CDR3 is TGTGCCATCAGTGATTCTAGCGGGAGGTACACCGGGGAGCTGTTTTTT. Encoded protein: CAISDSSGRYTGELFF.

This clone showed up just a few times. The rearrangement joins TRBV19 to TRBJ2-1, with a weak D call TRBD2 (6 bases). The CDR3 contains 11 residues. The ends were cut back, 9 bases at V and 4 bases at J, with 7 bases in the middle. Germline V gives CDR1 LNHDA, CDR2 SQIVND (reference sequence). The CDR3 spells CASGGYNEQFF. In nucleotides, the CDR3 is TGTGCCAGCGGGGGTTACAATGAGCAGTTCTTC.

A few counts support this clone. The junction and the germline gene differ at one end; a read error may be behind it. V is TRBV7-3 and J is TRBJ2-5; D is unresolved. The CDR3 length is 16 residues. Looked up from germline, CDR1 is SGHTA and CDR2 is FQGTGA. This CDR3 is CASSQATAGFGETQYF. The CDR3, as DNA: TGCGCCAGCAGCCAAGCGACCGCCGGGTTTGGGGAGACCCAGTACTTC.

This clone appeared many times. The chain joins TRBV5-1 to TRBJ2-2, with 7 bases fitting TRBD2. The J segment lost 4 bases and the V segment lost 0 bases, leaving 6 bases of the junction unmatched. Germline assignment: CDR1 SGHRS and CDR2 YFSETQ. The CDR3 spans 16 residues. CDR3 in DNA: TGCGCCAGCAGCTTGGCGGGGGGAGCGCCCACCGGGGAGCTGTTTTTT. It codes for CASSLAGGAPTGELFF.

This sequence joins TRBV9 and TRBJ2-1; 11 nucleotides agree with TRBD2. The V gene end was trimmed by 5 bases and the J gene end by 9 bases; junction bases not matched to a gene: 13. Germline assignment: CDR1 SGDLS and CDR2 YYNGEE. The CDR3 has 16 amino acids. The CDR3 nucleotides are TGTGCCAGCAGGGCCTCCGGGACTAGCGGCGGTAGTGAGCAGTTCTTC. This encodes CASRASGTSGGSEQFF.

The sample holds a few counts of this clone. V usage is TRBV5-1 and J usage is TRBJ2-7; possible D gene TRBD2, 6 bases. Between the trimmed V and J ends, which lost 3 bases and 6 bases, there was a span of 16 bases. Germline V lookup: CDR1 SGHRS, CDR2 YFSETQ. There are 14 residues in the CDR3. The CDR3 sequence is CASSSSGGVGEQYF. CDR3 coding DNA: TGCGCCAGCAGCTCCAGCGGAGGGGTAGGCGAGCAGTACTTC.

The chain has TRBV28 and TRBJ2-3; the match to TRBD2 covers 10 bases. With V trimmed by 8 bases and J by 5 bases, 7 bases remained unmatched. The CDR3 extends over 14 amino acids. CDR1 MDHEN and CDR2 SYDVKM come from the germline V gene. As DNA, the CDR3 is TGTGCCAGCGCCCTAGCGGGAGCGGGAGATACGCAGTATTTT. Its protein product is CASALAGAGDTQYF.

The table lists this clone with many counts. V and J are TRBV21-1 and TRBJ2-7; TRBD1 is taken as the D call from the table, unchecked against the DNA. TRBV21-1 is described as a pseudogene. The CDR3 loop spans 13 amino acids. CDR3 residues: CASSNNPGAEQYF. Written as DNA, the CDR3 is TGTGCCAGCAGCAATAATCCAGGGGCCGAGCAGTACTTC.

The chain recombines TRBV6-6 with TRBJ2-1; D remains ambiguous. Trimming stripped 8 bases from V and 4 bases from J, with 9 bases between. This CDR3 is 12 amino acids long. CDR1 is MNHNY, CDR2 SVGAGI, per germline (reference sequence). CDR3 in DNA: TGTGCCAGCTCCGGGCCATACAATGAGCAGTTCTTC. Protein: CASSGPYNEQFF.

About this clone: This may be a read error: a much more frequent sequence differs by one nucleotide. The sample has other DNA sequences that encode this CDR3 too. The chain carries TRBV7-2 and TRBJ1-5; D perhaps matches TRBD1 (5 bases). The CDR3 totals 14 residues. The ends were cut back, 2 bases at V and 1 base at J, with 6 bases in the middle. Per germline, CDR1 SGHTA and CDR2 FQGNSA. The CDR3 sequence is CASSLQGSNQPQHF. CDR3 DNA sequence: TGTGCCAGCAGCTTACAGGGCAGCAATCAGCCCCAGCATTTT. The full variable domain, with the rest looked up from reference TRBV7-2 and TRBJ1-5, is GAGVSQSPSNKVTEKGKDVELRCDPISGHTALYWYRQSLGQGLEFLIYFQGNSAPDKSGLPSDRFSAERTGGSVSTLTIQRTQQEDSAVYLCASSLQGSNQPQHFGDGTRLSIL.

This clone occurred a few times. The rearrangement uses TRBV5-6 and TRBJ2-7; D not resolved. In germline, CDR1 is SGHDT, CDR2 YYEEEE. The V gene lost 0 bases and the J gene lost 0 bases, with 7 bases spanning the gap. The CDR3 sequence is 14 residues long. The CDR3 coding sequence is TGTGCCAGCAGCTTGGGGCTTAACTCCTACGAGCAGTACTTC. Protein: CASSLGLNSYEQYF.

This clone was seen a handful of times. The chain recombines TRBV7-8 with TRBJ2-3, with 10 bases aligning to TRBD1. CDR1 and CDR2 (germline): SGHVS, FQNEAQ. The CDR3 spans 14 residues. With 6 bases clipped from V and 5 bases from J, the junction kept 5 bases outside the gene matches. The CDR3 is CASSMDRGVDTQYF. The CDR3 DNA reads as TGTGCCAGCAGTATGGACAGGGGGGTAGATACGCAGTATTTT.